This T cell receptor beta chain was identified during a study of T-cell memory formation after mild COVID-19. Study as a whole: TCR clusters mostly belonged to single donors. Whole-study results and caveats: Researchers could not confirm that second-wave clones peaking on day 37 targeted SARS-CoV-2. While clones contracting from day 15 to 85 were balanced between CD4 and CD8, later expanders leaned CD4+.

V was shortened by 0 bases and J by 8 bases, with 17 bases between the two germline ends. CDR1 LGHNA and CDR2 YSLEER come from the germline V gene. The CDR3 is 16 residues long. This clonotype was seen a handful of times. Its target is not known. Constant-segment primers were used for 5'RACE, and the resulting TCR alpha and TCR beta cDNA libraries carried sample barcodes and UMIs. TCRdb reprocessed the 5' RACE reads via MiXCR and lists one record per CDR3 protein. This table has under 350,000 distinct CDR3 sequences, about a sixth appearing once. This TCR derives from a man aged 18 to 29 who had mild COVID-19 (a few samples of this study predate the infection). Cell type and time point are not known. The chain combines TRBV4-3 with TRBJ2-4; D gene ambiguous. The sequencing input was PBMCs or a T cell subset sorted from them (not recorded which). The chain's CDR3 is CASSQDFGRSWDIQYF. Here the CDR3 DNA reads TGCGCCAGCAGCCAAGATTTTGGCAGAAGCTGGGACATTCAGTACTTC.